What follows is one TCR beta chain and its context. The antigen remains undetermined. Using immunoSEQ multiplex PCR, the repertoire was profiled, and TCRdb retains in-frame clones only, with some absent. The sample has tens of thousands of clones; just under 85% are singletons. This sample was taken from a study of OX40 agonist ivuxolimab in advanced cancers. Across the study: Checkpoint inhibitors had been given previously to roughly 40% of patients. Broader study findings: Expansion of clones was among the lowest in partial responders at 0.1-3.0 mg/kg. In CD8+ T cells, expanded clones were on average more numerous than in CD4+.

V dropped 5 bases and J dropped 0 bases, with 15 bases sitting between them. Per germline, CDR1 SGHAT and CDR2 FQDESV (reference sequence). The length of the CDR3 is 16 residues. The sample in question was CD4+ or CD8+ T cells sorted from blood, obtained in a trial of the OX40 agonist ivuxolimab. The gene calls are TRBV11-1 and TRBJ2-3; D possibly corresponds to TRBD2 (7 bases). The sequence derives from an adult with an advanced solid tumor such as melanoma, head and neck, liver or kidney cancer. CDR3 DNA: TGTGCCAGCAGCCCCCGCCGGGGGGCTAGCACAGATACGCAGTATTTT. This translates into CASSPRRGASTDTQYF.